A selection of T cell receptor beta chains follows, all from one sample in a study of early T cells in non-severe SARS-CoV-2 infection. TCRdb independently ran MiXCR on the 5' RACE reads; one entry per CDR3 protein. Of fewer than 100,000 distinct CDR3 sequences in the sample, 5% to 7% are singletons; the top ten hold less than 8%. The sequenced sample was whole blood. The receptors stem from an adult who was a healthcare worker with PCR-confirmed SARS-CoV-2 infection or an uninfected control (not recorded which). CDR3s include the opening cysteine and the closing phenylalanine or tryptophan. A D gene is named only where the DNA matches it firmly. For some rows the clone size is stated as once, few or many, or as a class when expanded; others skip it.

j_call: TRBJ2-3
clone_size: many
v_call: TRBV29-1
d_call: TRBD2
cdr3_nt: TGCAGCCGCACTAGCGGGACCACAGATACGCAGTATTTT
cdr3_aa: CSRTSGTTDTQYF

j_call: TRBJ1-1
clone_size: .
v_call: TRBV12-3/TRBV12-4
d_call: .
cdr3_nt: TGTGCCAGCAGCCCAGTGGCGGACACTGAAGCTTTCTTT
cdr3_aa: CASSPVADTEAFF

j_call: TRBJ2-7
clone_size: many
v_call: TRBV6-2/TRBV6-3
d_call: .
cdr3_nt: TGTGCCAGTTCCAAAACTCGCGAGCAGTACTTC
cdr3_aa: CASSKTREQYF

j_call: TRBJ2-2
clone_size: .
v_call: TRBV9
d_call: .
cdr3_nt: TGTGCCAGCAGCGTAGTACAGGGTGGGGCCGGGGAGCTGTTTTTT
cdr3_aa: CASSVVQGGAGELFF

j_call: TRBJ2-3
clone_size: many
v_call: TRBV7-9
d_call: TRBD2
cdr3_nt: TGTGCCAGCAGCTTACTAGCGGGGCGCTCGGTTGGCACAGATACGCAGTATTTT
cdr3_aa: CASSLLAGRSVGTDTQYF

j_call: TRBJ2-7
clone_size: many
v_call: TRBV7-8
d_call: .
cdr3_nt: TGTGCCAGCAGCTTGGCACCGAGCTCCTACGAGCAGTACTTC
cdr3_aa: CASSLAPSSYEQYF

j_call: TRBJ1-1
clone_size: .
v_call: TRBV14
d_call: .
cdr3_nt: TGTGCCAGCAGCCAAGACAGACCAATGAACACTGAAGCTTTCTTT
cdr3_aa: CASSQDRPMNTEAFF

j_call: TRBJ2-2
clone_size: medium-sized
v_call: TRBV6-1
d_call: TRBD1
cdr3_nt: TGTGCCAGCAGTGAAAACCCTCAGGGGGATATCACCGGGGAGCTGTTTTTT
cdr3_aa: CASSENPQGDITGELFF

j_call: TRBJ2-3
clone_size: many
v_call: TRBV9
d_call: .
cdr3_nt: TGTGCCAGCAGCGTAGAGGCCGGGGACATCGGAGATACGCAGTATTTT
cdr3_aa: CASSVEAGDIGDTQYF

j_call: TRBJ2-2
clone_size: .
v_call: TRBV6-4
d_call: .
cdr3_nt: TGTGCCAGCAGTGAAATGAGTTGGACCGGGGAGCTGTTTTTT
cdr3_aa: CASSEMSWTGELFF

j_call: TRBJ2-7
clone_size: .
v_call: TRBV9
d_call: .
cdr3_nt: TGTGCCAGCAGCCTCCGGCCGAACTCACCCTACGAGCAGTACTTC
cdr3_aa: CASSLRPNSPYEQYF

j_call: TRBJ1-5
clone_size: many
v_call: TRBV21-1
d_call: .
cdr3_nt: TGTGCCAGCAGCAAAGGAGCCGGGCGCTTTTATAGCAATCAGCCCCAGCATTTT
cdr3_aa: CASSKGAGRFYSNQPQHF

j_call: TRBJ2-2
clone_size: .
v_call: TRBV12-3/TRBV12-4
d_call: .
cdr3_nt: TGTGGAGTAGCGACGAACACCGGGGAGCTGTTTTTT
cdr3_aa: CGVATNTGELFF

j_call: TRBJ1-5
clone_size: .
v_call: TRBV10-3
d_call: .
cdr3_nt: TGTGCCATCACCATAAACCCAGATCAGCCCCAGCATTTT
cdr3_aa: CAITINPDQPQHF

j_call: TRBJ2-6
clone_size: few
v_call: TRBV5-1
d_call: TRBD2
cdr3_nt: TGCGCCAGCAGCGCCGGACTAGCGGGAGCCTCTGGGGCCAACGTCCTGACTTTC
cdr3_aa: CASSAGLAGASGANVLTF

j_call: TRBJ1-4
clone_size: many
v_call: TRBV27
d_call: TRBD1
cdr3_nt: TGTGCCAGCAGACAGGGGGCGGGGTGGAATGAAAAACTGTTTTTT
cdr3_aa: CASRQGAGWNEKLFF

j_call: TRBJ1-5
clone_size: many
v_call: TRBV19
d_call: .
cdr3_nt: TGTGCCAGCTCCCCAGGGAGGGCGGGCAATCAGCCCCAGCATTTT
cdr3_aa: CASSPGRAGNQPQHF

j_call: TRBJ1-1
clone_size: many
v_call: TRBV20-1
d_call: TRBD1
cdr3_nt: TGCAGTGCTCAGAGGTCGGACAGGGCCACTGAAGCTTTCTTT
cdr3_aa: CSAQRSDRATEAFF

j_call: TRBJ1-4
clone_size: many
v_call: TRBV18
d_call: TRBD1
cdr3_nt: TGTGCCAGCTCACCCGGGACAGTCGAAAAACTGTTTTTT
cdr3_aa: CASSPGTVEKLFF

j_call: TRBJ2-1
clone_size: .
v_call: TRBV28
d_call: TRBD2
cdr3_nt: TGTGCCAGCAGCCACCTCTCGGCGGGGGACAATGAGCAGTTCTTC
cdr3_aa: CASSHLSAGDNEQFF

j_call: TRBJ2-1
clone_size: few
v_call: TRBV12-3/TRBV12-4
d_call: TRBD1
cdr3_nt: TGTGCCAGCAGTTTATCCGACAGGGGAGACAATGAGCAGTTCTTC
cdr3_aa: CASSLSDRGDNEQFF

j_call: TRBJ2-1
clone_size: many
v_call: TRBV5-1
d_call: TRBD1
cdr3_nt: TGCGCCAGCAGCTTGGCACAGGGGTGGGATGAGCAGTTCTTC
cdr3_aa: CASSLAQGWDEQFF

j_call: TRBJ2-1
clone_size: many
v_call: TRBV27
d_call: .
cdr3_nt: TGTGCCAGCAGTTTACCCAGGGTCAATGAGCAGTTCTTC
cdr3_aa: CASSLPRVNEQFF

j_call: TRBJ2-3
clone_size: many
v_call: TRBV7-2
d_call: .
cdr3_nt: TGTGCCAGCAGCTTATCCCAACGGACAGATACGCAGTATTTT
cdr3_aa: CASSLSQRTDTQYF

j_call: TRBJ1-2
clone_size: many
v_call: TRBV24-1
d_call: TRBD1
cdr3_nt: TGTGCCACCAGTGACCCTGGACAGGGCAACTATGGCTACACCTTC
cdr3_aa: CATSDPGQGNYGYTF

j_call: TRBJ1-1
clone_size: .
v_call: TRBV7-9
d_call: .
cdr3_nt: TGTGCCAGCAGCCCAGAGGCCCCGCGGGAAGCTTTCTTT
cdr3_aa: CASSPEAPREAFF

j_call: TRBJ1-4
clone_size: many
v_call: TRBV7-2
d_call: .
cdr3_nt: TGTGCCAGCAGCTTAGGACTTCGTGAAGTACTGTTTTTT
cdr3_aa: CASSLGLREVLFF

j_call: TRBJ2-3
clone_size: few
v_call: TRBV4-1
d_call: TRBD2
cdr3_nt: TGCGCCAGCAGCGTCCGACCAATGCCTGGACTAGCGGGGGAGGACGCGCAGTATTTT
cdr3_aa: CASSVRPMPGLAGEDAQYF

j_call: TRBJ2-5
clone_size: .
v_call: TRBV5-1
d_call: .
cdr3_nt: TGCGCCAGCAGCTTGGAATTAGGTGCCCAAGAGACCCAGTACTTC
cdr3_aa: CASSLELGAQETQYF

j_call: TRBJ2-3
clone_size: few
v_call: TRBV11-2
d_call: TRBD1
cdr3_nt: TGTGCCAGCAGCTCTAAAACAGGGGGCGAGAAGTCGAGCACAGATACGCAGTATTTT
cdr3_aa: CASSSKTGGEKSSTDTQYF

j_call: TRBJ2-7
clone_size: few
v_call: TRBV6-2/TRBV6-3
d_call: .
cdr3_nt: TGTGCCAGCAGTTGGGGTCCCTACGAGCAGTACTTC
cdr3_aa: CASSWGPYEQYF

j_call: TRBJ1-4
clone_size: many
v_call: TRBV3-1
d_call: .
cdr3_nt: TGTGCCAGCAGCCAAAGAAGCTCGGGGGAAAAACTGTTTTTT
cdr3_aa: CASSQRSSGEKLFF

j_call: TRBJ2-1
clone_size: many
v_call: TRBV25-1
d_call: TRBD1
cdr3_nt: TGTGCCAGCAGGGCAGACAGGGGATATGAGCAGTTCTTC
cdr3_aa: CASRADRGYEQFF

j_call: TRBJ2-5
clone_size: many
v_call: TRBV6-2/TRBV6-3
d_call: TRBD2
cdr3_nt: TGTGCCAGCAGCTCCGGACTAGCGGGCGAAGAGACCCAGTACTTC
cdr3_aa: CASSSGLAGEETQYF

j_call: TRBJ1-1
clone_size: many
v_call: TRBV28
d_call: .
cdr3_nt: TGTGCCAGCAGTTTCGCGGGGGTTAGCACTGAAGCTTTCTTT
cdr3_aa: CASSFAGVSTEAFF

j_call: TRBJ1-1
clone_size: few
v_call: TRBV7-2
d_call: .
cdr3_nt: TGTGCCAGCAGCCGACAGGAATTCATGAACACTGAAGCTTTCTTT
cdr3_aa: CASSRQEFMNTEAFF

j_call: TRBJ2-3
clone_size: few
v_call: TRBV6-6
d_call: TRBD2
cdr3_nt: TGTGCCAGCAAAGGACTAGCGGGAGCGTCAGATACGCAGTATTTT
cdr3_aa: CASKGLAGASDTQYF

j_call: TRBJ2-5
clone_size: many
v_call: TRBV6-2/TRBV6-3
d_call: .
cdr3_nt: TGTGCCAGCAGTTACTCCTGGGATAAAGAGACCCAGTACTTC
cdr3_aa: CASSYSWDKETQYF

j_call: TRBJ2-1
clone_size: .
v_call: TRBV20-1
d_call: .
cdr3_nt: TGCAGTGCGATGGCTCACGGGAGCTACAATGAGCAGTTCTTC
cdr3_aa: CSAMAHGSYNEQFF

j_call: TRBJ1-1
clone_size: .
v_call: TRBV27
d_call: .
cdr3_nt: TGTGCCAGCAAACAGGGCACTGAAGCTTTCTTT
cdr3_aa: CASKQGTEAFF

j_call: TRBJ1-3
clone_size: .
v_call: TRBV28
d_call: .
cdr3_nt: TGTGCCAGCAGCAATCGGGCGAGCTCTGGAAACACCATATATTTT
cdr3_aa: CASSNRASSGNTIYF

j_call: TRBJ2-7
clone_size: many
v_call: TRBV4-2
d_call: .
cdr3_nt: TGTGCCAGCAGCCAAGATTTAAGCGGCACCTCCTACGAGCAGTACTTC
cdr3_aa: CASSQDLSGTSYEQYF

j_call: TRBJ2-7
clone_size: few
v_call: TRBV4-3
d_call: TRBD2
cdr3_nt: TGCGCCAGCAGCCAAGGCTCTAGCGGGTTCTACGAGCAGTACTTC
cdr3_aa: CASSQGSSGFYEQYF

j_call: TRBJ2-1
clone_size: many
v_call: TRBV20-1
d_call: .
cdr3_nt: TGCAGTGCTAGAGGCCCTCTGGGCTCCTACAATGAGCAGTTCTTC
cdr3_aa: CSARGPLGSYNEQFF

j_call: TRBJ2-1
clone_size: many
v_call: TRBV12-3/TRBV12-4
d_call: TRBD2
cdr3_nt: TGTGCCAGCAGCTGGACTAGCAGCCTATACAATGAGCAGTTCTTC
cdr3_aa: CASSWTSSLYNEQFF

j_call: TRBJ2-1
clone_size: many
v_call: TRBV18
d_call: TRBD1
cdr3_nt: TGTGCCAGCTCACCACTTCCCGGACAGGATAGCAATGAGCAGTTCTTC
cdr3_aa: CASSPLPGQDSNEQFF

j_call: TRBJ2-1
clone_size: .
v_call: TRBV29-1
d_call: .
cdr3_nt: TGCAGCGTTGGCCGGGATTCGGTTCCCGATGAGCAGTTCTTC
cdr3_aa: CSVGRDSVPDEQFF

j_call: TRBJ2-5
clone_size: few
v_call: TRBV11-2
d_call: .
cdr3_nt: TGTGCCAGCAGCGTCATAACGCCGGGCGCCCAAGAGACCCAGTACTTC
cdr3_aa: CASSVITPGAQETQYF

j_call: TRBJ2-3
clone_size: many
v_call: TRBV9
d_call: .
cdr3_nt: TGTGCCAGCAGCGTCGCGGGCGGCACCACAGATACGCAGTATTTT
cdr3_aa: CASSVAGGTTDTQYF

j_call: TRBJ2-5
clone_size: many
v_call: TRBV21-1
d_call: .
cdr3_nt: TGTGCCAGCAACGACGGACTTCAAGAGACCCAGTACTTC
cdr3_aa: CASNDGLQETQYF

j_call: TRBJ1-6
clone_size: .
v_call: TRBV10-3
d_call: .
cdr3_nt: TGTGCCATCAGTGAGTCGTACGATTCACCCCTCCACTTT
cdr3_aa: CAISESYDSPLHF

j_call: TRBJ2-5
clone_size: many
v_call: TRBV2
d_call: TRBD1
cdr3_nt: TGTGCCAGCAGTGCGAACAGGGGGAGGGAGACCCAGTACTTC
cdr3_aa: CASSANRGRETQYF

j_call: TRBJ1-1
clone_size: .
v_call: TRBV6-5
d_call: .
cdr3_nt: TGTGCCAGCAGATTAGGCCGCCTCCCCAACACTGAAGCTTTCTTT
cdr3_aa: CASRLGRLPNTEAFF

j_call: TRBJ1-5
clone_size: many
v_call: TRBV7-2
d_call: .
cdr3_nt: TGTGCCAGCAGCCTATCAGGGAGAGGGAATCAGCCCCAGCATTTT
cdr3_aa: CASSLSGRGNQPQHF

j_call: TRBJ1-6
clone_size: many
v_call: TRBV11-2
d_call: TRBD1
cdr3_nt: TGTGCCAGCAGCTCCCAGGGGGCCTATAATTCACCCCTCCACTTT
cdr3_aa: CASSSQGAYNSPLHF

j_call: TRBJ2-1
clone_size: many
v_call: TRBV7-2
d_call: .
cdr3_nt: TGTGCCAGCAGCACCGCCGGGGGAAGCTCCTACAATGAGCAGTTCTTC
cdr3_aa: CASSTAGGSSYNEQFF

j_call: TRBJ2-3
clone_size: many
v_call: TRBV29-1
d_call: .
cdr3_nt: TGCAGCGTTGATAACCAGGGTATGGCGCAGTATTTT
cdr3_aa: CSVDNQGMAQYF

j_call: TRBJ2-7
clone_size: few
v_call: TRBV7-9
d_call: TRBD1
cdr3_nt: TGTGCCAGCAGCTTATATACGGGACAGGGGAGCTCCTACGAGCAGTACTTC
cdr3_aa: CASSLYTGQGSSYEQYF